Following are 28 T cell receptor beta chains from one sample sequenced in a study of blood T cell repertoires in COVID-19. TCRdb's table, derived via immunoSEQ multiplex PCR, lists solely in-frame clones and lacks some. The sample includes about 250,000 clones, around 80% of them seen just once. Sequences were obtained from PBMCs or T cells enriched from blood (not recorded which). The origin of the receptors is a man in his forties who had been exposed to COVID-19.

DNA for the CDR3: TGTGCCAGCACCATCTGGGCGGGCACTGAAGCTTTCTTT. Encoded protein: CASTIWAGTEAFF. The chain recombines TRBV12-3 or TRBV12-4 with TRBJ1-1; no clear D gene. There are 13 residues in the CDR3. Trimming took 7 bases from V and 4 from J, leaving 13 bases between them.

The J gene is TRBJ1-1, the V gene TRBV11-3; the D is unclear. Trimming shortened V by 2 bases and J by 6 bases, and 10 bases separated the two germline ends. This CDR3 region has 13 residues. Germline V gene sequence: CDR1 SGHNT, CDR2 YENEEA. The CDR3 here is CASSLRVFAEAFF. The CDR3 DNA follows: TGTGCCAGCAGCTTACGGGTTTTCGCTGAAGCTTTCTTT.

The rearrangement joins TRBV6-2 or TRBV6-3 to TRBJ2-7, with 7 bases matching TRBD2. The CDR3 runs to 17 residues. The V gene end was trimmed by 3 bases and the J gene end by 0 bases; junction bases not matched to a gene: 11. Germline V lookup: CDR1 MNHEY, CDR2 SVGEGT. This CDR3 is CASSYRFLSGYSYEQYF. The CDR3, as DNA: TGTGCCAGCAGTTATCGGTTCCTTAGCGGGTACTCCTACGAGCAGTACTTC.

This clone was seen a single time. This sequence joins TRBV19 and TRBJ2-7; 12 bases are shared with TRBD2. V gave up 8 bases and J gave up 2 bases; unmatched junction bases: 4. CDR1 is LNHDA and CDR2 is SQIVND in the germline V gene (reference sequence). The CDR3 is 14 amino acids. CDR3 sequence reads: CASSRTSGTYEQYF. Written as DNA, the CDR3 is TGTGCCAGTTCACGGACTAGCGGGACCTACGAGCAGTACTTC. The whole variable domain, filled in from reference TRBV19 and TRBJ2-7, reads DGGITQSPKYLFRKEGQNVTLSCEQNLNHDAMYWYRQDPGQGLRLIYYSQIVNDFQKGDIAEGYSVSREKKESFPLTVTSAQKNPTAFYLCASSRTSGTYEQYFGPGTRLTVT.

Points on this clone: The identical CDR3 is also encoded by other nucleotide sequences in the sample. The chain carries TRBV19 and TRBJ2-5, with D perhaps TRBD1 (5 bases). Trimming pared 1 base from V and 0 bases from J, leaving 6 bases between. CDR3 length: 14 residues. CDR1 is LNHDA, CDR2 SQIVND, per germline (reference sequence). The CDR3 sequence: CASSIGGHQETQYF. The CDR3 coding sequence is TGTGCCAGTAGTATAGGGGGCCACCAAGAGACCCAGTACTTC.

This clone is a singleton in its sample. The chain is built from TRBV29-1 and TRBJ1-2; 8 nucleotides line up with TRBD1. The CDR3 runs 15 residues. CDR1 and CDR2 from the germline V gene are SQVTM and ANQGSEA. V was pared by 5 bases and J by 0 bases, with 8 bases of the junction left unmatched. CDR3 residues: CSVSKTGGANYGYTF. For the CDR3, the DNA is TGCAGCGTTAGTAAAACAGGGGGTGCTAACTATGGCTACACCTTC.

The chain is built from TRBV18 and TRBJ1-1, with D possibly TRBD1 on 6 matching bases. The CDR3 consists of 15 residues. CDR1 is KGHSH and CDR2 is LQKENI in the germline V gene. V lost 2 bases to trimming and J lost 3 bases, with 13 bases between them. CDR3 amino acids: CASSPLLAGDTEAFF. As DNA, the CDR3 is TGTGCCAGCTCACCATTGCTGGCAGGGGACACTGAAGCTTTCTTT.

The V call is TRBV5-1, the J call TRBJ2-3, with 10 nucleotides matching TRBD2. The V gene's germline CDR1 is SGHRS and CDR2 YFSETQ. J gave up 1 base and V 7 bases, and 3 bases lay outside the gene matches. The CDR3 sequence is 14 residues long. CDR3 amino acids: CASRTSGGTDTQYF. The CDR3 nucleotides read TGCGCCAGCCGGACTAGCGGAGGCACAGATACGCAGTATTTT. The whole variable domain, remainder taken from reference TRBV5-1 and TRBJ2-3, is KAGVTQTPRYLIKTRGQQVTLSCSPISGHRSVSWYQQTPGQGLQFLFEYFSETQRNKGNFPGRFSGRQFSNSRSEMNVSTLELGDSALYLCASRTSGGTDTQYFGPGTRLTVL.

The chain combines TRBV18 with TRBJ1-2; tentatively, D is TRBD1 (5 bases). The CDR3 length is 16 residues. Germline lookup yields CDR1 KGHSH and CDR2 LQKENI. Deletions cut 2 bases from V and 1 base from J, with 14 bases between. The CDR3 sequence is CASSPWGQGLNYGYTF. CDR3 coding DNA: TGTGCCAGCTCACCATGGGGCCAGGGCCTTAACTATGGCTACACCTTC.

A note on this clone: At one end, the junction sequence differs from germline, possibly due to a read error. Other nucleotide sequences from this sample produce the same CDR3. The rearrangement uses TRBV19 and TRBJ1-5, with TRBD1 matching over 7 bases. Germline V gives CDR1 LNHDA, CDR2 SQIVND (reference sequence). This CDR3 comprises 14 residues. This CDR3 is CASSIVGGNQPQHF. The CDR3 bases are TGTGCCAGTAGTATAGTAGGGGGCAATCAGCCCCAGCACTTT.

The chain is built from TRBV19 and TRBJ2-7, with 11 nucleotides matching TRBD2. The CDR3 extends over 15 amino acids. The trim removed 4 bases at V and 4 bases at J, leaving 6 bases unmatched. CDR1 and CDR2 from the germline V gene are LNHDA and SQIVND (reference sequence). The CDR3 DNA is TGTGCCAGTAGTAGCCTAGCGGGAGGTTCGTACGAGCAGTACTTC. Residues: CASSSLAGGSYEQYF.

The V and J genes are TRBV29-1 and TRBJ2-1, with 8 positions matching TRBD2. The V segment lost 6 bases and the J segment 7 bases; nucleotides outside the gene matches: 5. CDR3 length equals 12 residues. Germline V gene data show CDR1 as SQVTM and CDR2 as ANQGSEA. CDR3 residues: CSVEIAGNEQFF. The CDR3 DNA reads as TGCAGCGTAGAGATAGCGGGGAATGAGCAGTTCTTC.

This clone was seen once. The chain joins TRBV3-1 (or the pseudogene TRBV3-2) to TRBJ2-3, with 9 nucleotides matching TRBD2. The CDR3 is 16 residues long. Trimming removed 3 bases from V and 4 bases from J; junction bases left unmatched: 8. The V gene's germline CDR1 is LGHDT and CDR2 YNNKEL (reference sequence). In DNA, the CDR3 is TGTGCCAGCAGCCACTCGGCGCGGGAGGGGTCAGATACGCAGTATTTT. Amino acid sequence: CASSHSAREGSDTQYF.

This CDR3 reads CSASGRDRGPFYEQYF. In DNA, the CDR3 is TGCAGTGCTAGTGGCCGGGACAGGGGACCGTTCTACGAGCAGTACTTC. V is TRBV20-1 and J is TRBJ2-7, with TRBD1 matching over 10 bases. V was pared by 3 bases and J by 3 bases, with 11 bases of the junction left unmatched. The germline V gene has CDR1 DFQATT and CDR2 SNEGSKA (reference sequence). The CDR3 sequence is 16 residues long.

This clone was detected only a few times. The V gene is TRBV5-1, the J gene TRBJ1-1; 8 bases align to TRBD1. Germline CDR1 and CDR2: SGHRS and YFSETQ. The CDR3 has 19 amino acids. V dropped 0 bases and J dropped 0; count of bases not matched to a gene: 13. The CDR3: CASSLVTSGGTFVNTEAFF. CDR3 DNA sequence: TGCGCCAGCAGCTTGGTTACATCAGGGGGCACATTCGTGAACACTGAAGCTTTCTTT.

The chain joins TRBV5-5 to TRBJ1-2; the match to TRBD1 covers 7 bases. CDR1 is SGHKS, CDR2 YYEKEE, per germline (reference sequence). The V segment lost 5 bases and the J segment 3 bases; nucleotides outside the gene matches: 7. This CDR3 spans 14 amino acids. The CDR3 DNA sequence: TGTGCCAGCAGTCCTGGGGACAGCTACTATGGCTACACCTTC. It codes for CASSPGDSYYGYTF.

The rearrangement links TRBV5-1 to TRBJ2-2; 12 bases line up with TRBD2. Looked up from germline, CDR1 is SGHRS and CDR2 is YFSETQ. The CDR3 extends over 18 amino acids. V lost 4 bases and J lost 6; bases outside the gene matches: 13. The CDR3 nucleotides read TGCGCCAGCAGCCCCCGCCTAGCGGGAGGGCCAACCGCCGGGGAGCTGTTTTTT. Protein: CASSPRLAGGPTAGELFF.

CDR3: CASGNRVSGELFF. Written as DNA, the CDR3 is TGTGCCAGCGGAAACAGGGTGTCCGGGGAGCTGTTTTTT. The V gene is TRBV6-5, the J gene TRBJ2-2; possibly TRBD1 for D (6 bases). In germline, CDR1 is MNHEY, CDR2 SVGAGI. This CDR3 region has 13 residues. V shed 8 bases and J shed 6 bases, with 13 bases lying between them.

The V gene is TRBV3-1 (or the pseudogene TRBV3-2), the J gene TRBJ2-7, with 14 positions matching TRBD2. V shed 0 bases, J shed 7 bases, and the junction held 5 bases outside the gene matches. The CDR3 is 16 residues long. Germline V gene sequence: CDR1 LGHDT, CDR2 YNNKEL (reference sequence). The CDR3 loop reads CASSQELRLAGGEQYF. The CDR3 region has the DNA TGTGCCAGCAGCCAAGAACTCAGACTAGCGGGAGGGGAGCAGTACTTC.

The chain links TRBV6-5 to TRBJ1-5; D is undetermined. V was shortened by 4 bases and J by 6 bases, with 10 bases between the two germline ends. The CDR3 extends over 13 amino acids. Germline values: CDR1 MNHEY, CDR2 SVGAGI. The CDR3 DNA is TGTGCCAGCAGTTTGGAGGGCTTTCAGCCCCAGCATTTT. The encoded protein is CASSLEGFQPQHF.

The rearrangement links TRBV27 to TRBJ1-1; possible D gene TRBD1, 5 bases. This CDR3 region has 10 residues. Germline CDR1 is MNHEY and CDR2 is SMNVEV (reference sequence). V was cut by 7 bases and J by 11 bases, with 11 bases left in between. CDR3 sequence reads: CASMGHRAFF. CDR3 bases: TGTGCCAGCATGGGCCACAGGGCTTTCTTT.

This chain uses TRBV5-1 with TRBJ2-1; TRBD2 aligns across 12 bases. Germline V gene data show CDR1 as SGHRS and CDR2 as YFSETQ. V was pared by 2 bases and J by 0 bases, with 6 bases of the junction left unmatched. CDR3 length equals 18 residues. CDR3 nucleotides: TGCGCCAGCAGCTTCCGGACTAGCGGGATAGGCTCCTACAATGAGCAGTTCTTC. Its protein product is CASSFRTSGIGSYNEQFF.

The rearrangement uses TRBV29-1 and TRBJ2-4, with no clear D. With 1 base removed from V and 4 bases from J, the gap between germline ends came to 8 bases. Germline CDR1 and CDR2: SQVTM and ANQGSEA. This CDR3 is 13 amino acids long. The CDR3 loop is CSVEVRRKNIQYF. Here the CDR3 DNA reads TGCAGCGTTGAAGTGAGGAGAAAAAACATTCAGTACTTC.

This clone was seen more than once but under ten times. This chain connects TRBV18 to TRBJ2-3; D gene ambiguous. The CDR3 totals 14 residues. The V and J ends lost 4 bases and 1 base respectively, with 9 bases between them. CDR1 and CDR2 (germline): KGHSH, LQKENI. The CDR3 sequence is CASSRGARTDTQYF. Here the CDR3 DNA reads TGTGCCAGCTCACGAGGAGCCCGCACAGATACGCAGTATTTT.

A remark on this clone: It differs at one base from a far larger clone, so likely a read error. The chain recombines TRBV9 with TRBJ1-1; a possible D gene is TRBD1 (6 bases). The CDR3 spans 13 residues. Deletions cut 3 bases from V and 1 base from J, with 7 bases between. CDR1 SGDLS and CDR2 YYNGEE come from the germline V gene. CDR3 in DNA: TGTGCCAGCAGCGAACAGGGGAACACTGAAGCTTTCTTT. Protein sequence: CASSEQGNTEAFF.

V gene TRBV7-3 combines with J gene TRBJ2-3, with D maybe TRBD2 (5 bases). This CDR3 contains 14 residues. Germline CDR1 reads SGHTA; CDR2 reads FQGTGA. The ends were cut back, 8 bases at V and 2 bases at J, with 14 bases in the middle. Written as DNA, the CDR3 is TGTGCCAGCCAACGGACTTTCCCCACAGATACGCAGTATTTT. This gives the protein CASQRTFPTDTQYF.

Only a few counts were recorded for this clone. V gene TRBV27 combines with J gene TRBJ1-3; the D gene is possibly TRBD1 (5 bases). Germline CDR1 reads MNHEY; CDR2 reads SMNVEV (reference sequence). With 2 bases removed from V and 0 bases from J, the gap between germline ends came to 8 bases. The CDR3 covers 15 residues. The CDR3 sequence is CASSLAGLSGNTIYF. The CDR3 coding sequence is TGTGCCAGCAGTTTAGCGGGACTCTCTGGAAACACCATATATTTT.

V usage is TRBV12-3 or TRBV12-4 and J usage is TRBJ2-7; D gene ambiguous. With 8 bases removed from V and 2 bases from J, the gap between germline ends came to 7 bases. This CDR3 comprises 11 residues. CDR3: CASSEAYEQYF. The CDR3 DNA sequence: TGTGCCAGCTCCGAGGCCTACGAGCAGTACTTC.